This record looks at one T cell receptor (beta chain) sequence and its context. This sample was included in a study of blood T cell repertoires in COVID-19. Study information: Acute and convalescent COVID-19 specimens originated in the United States, Italy and Spain. T cells, B-cell-depleted T cells, or PBMCs supplied cDNA or gDNA.

In the source study's methods: Reference gene primers were amplified, and this amplification served to estimate nucleated cell counts. Method: immunoSEQ multiplex PCR; TCRdb's copy keeps in-frame clones and lacks some. The V and J calls and clone size come from that table; D and trimming were worked out from the DNA. The data contain about 120,000 clones, roughly 83% of them singletons. This receptor was identified in a man aged 35 to 55 with active or convalescent COVID-19. The sample consisted of peripheral blood.

The CDR3 DNA sequence: TGTGCCATCAGCGTGGGGACAGGAGGGACCTACGAGCAGTACTTC. Translation: CAISVGTGGTYEQYF. The rearrangement joins TRBV10-3 to TRBJ2-7; 8 positions agree with TRBD1. V trimming: 6 bases; J trimming: 2 bases; junction bases outside the gene matches: 9. CDR3 length: 15 amino acids. Germline-derived CDR1 and CDR2 are ENHRY and SYGVKD.